This record covers a single TCR beta chain. Its target is unknown. The repertoire was sequenced with immunoSEQ multiplex PCR; TCRdb's copy has only in-frame clones and lacks some. The profile shows hundreds of thousands of clones, roughly 81% of them singletons. The sample belongs to a study of Ad26.COV2.S vaccination and SARS-CoV-2 variants. As for the study in general: A participant enrolled in the COV1001 Ad26.COV2.S trial arm provided the sample. Ad26.COV2.S given intramuscularly, once or twice 56 days apart. Study-wide results and limits: Assessments of TCR breadth and depth may have underestimated the total T cell responses. CD8+ and CD4+ T cells specific for spike reportedly responded with substantial breadth after vaccination.

The CDR3 loop spans 15 amino acids. Germline loops: CDR1 SNHLY, CDR2 FYNNEI. J was trimmed by 3 bases and V by 4 bases; bases with no gene match: 9. Treatment noted: some 20 received Ad26.COV2.S at low or high dose, single or two shots; a few received placebo; per-sample allocation not given. The investigators took samples on day 63 after the first vaccine or placebo injection. V gene TRBV2 combines with J gene TRBJ2-7; 7 positions match TRBD1. This TCR derives from a person aged 18-60 years who received the Ad26.COV2.S COVID-19 vaccine or a placebo. Here the sequenced sample was peripheral blood, taken in a trial of Ad26.COV2.S vaccine versus placebo. The DNA for the CDR3 is TGTGCCAGCAGTGCGGTGGGTCAGGGGGTCTACGAGCAGTACTTC. It encodes CASSAVGQGVYEQYF.